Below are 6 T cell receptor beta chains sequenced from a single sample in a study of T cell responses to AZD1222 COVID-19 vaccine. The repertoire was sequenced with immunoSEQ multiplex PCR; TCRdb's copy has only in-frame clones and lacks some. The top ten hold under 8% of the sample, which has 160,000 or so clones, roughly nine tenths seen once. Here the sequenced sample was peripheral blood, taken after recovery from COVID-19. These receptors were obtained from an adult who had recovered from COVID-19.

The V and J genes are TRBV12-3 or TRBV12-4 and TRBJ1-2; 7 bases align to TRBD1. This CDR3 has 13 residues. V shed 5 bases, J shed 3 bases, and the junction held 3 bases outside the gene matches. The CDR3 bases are TGTGCCAGCAGTGCCGGGACAGACTATGGCTACACCTTC. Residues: CASSAGTDYGYTF.

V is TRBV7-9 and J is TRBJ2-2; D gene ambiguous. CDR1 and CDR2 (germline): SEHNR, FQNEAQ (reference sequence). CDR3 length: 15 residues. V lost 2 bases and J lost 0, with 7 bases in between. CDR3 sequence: CASSLKAPNTGELFF. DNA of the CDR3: TGTGCCAGCAGCTTAAAAGCGCCGAACACCGGGGAGCTGTTTTTT.

CDR3 coding DNA: TGTGCCAGCAGCAAAACAGGGGCTGGAAACACCATATATTTT. Encoded protein: CASSKTGAGNTIYF. The V call is TRBV11-1, the J call TRBJ1-3, with 7 bases matching TRBD1. Trimming at V came to 5 bases and at J to 2 bases, leaving 3 bases not matched to a gene. Germline assignment: CDR1 SGHAT and CDR2 FQDESV (reference sequence). The CDR3 consists of 14 residues.

In nucleotides, the CDR3 is TGCAGCGTTGAGTCAGTTGAAGCTTTCTTT. This gives the protein CSVESVEAFF. V usage is TRBV29-1 and J usage is TRBJ1-1; the D is unclear. Deletions cut 3 bases from V and 7 bases from J, with 6 bases between. Germline V gene lookup returns CDR1 SQVTM and CDR2 ANQGSEA. The CDR3 has 10 residues.

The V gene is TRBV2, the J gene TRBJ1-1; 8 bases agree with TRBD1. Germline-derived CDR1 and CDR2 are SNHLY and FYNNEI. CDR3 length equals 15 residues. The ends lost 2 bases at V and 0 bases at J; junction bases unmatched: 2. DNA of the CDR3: TGTGCCAGCAGTGAAATGGGACAGGTGAACACTGAAGCTTTCTTT. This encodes CASSEMGQVNTEAFF.

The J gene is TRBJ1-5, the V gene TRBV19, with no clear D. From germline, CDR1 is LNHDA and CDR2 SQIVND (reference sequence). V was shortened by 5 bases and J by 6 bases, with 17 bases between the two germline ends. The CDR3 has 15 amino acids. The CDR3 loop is CASSVSSGVRQPQHF. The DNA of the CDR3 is TGTGCCAGTAGTGTCTCTTCTGGCGTACGTCAGCCCCAGCATTTT.